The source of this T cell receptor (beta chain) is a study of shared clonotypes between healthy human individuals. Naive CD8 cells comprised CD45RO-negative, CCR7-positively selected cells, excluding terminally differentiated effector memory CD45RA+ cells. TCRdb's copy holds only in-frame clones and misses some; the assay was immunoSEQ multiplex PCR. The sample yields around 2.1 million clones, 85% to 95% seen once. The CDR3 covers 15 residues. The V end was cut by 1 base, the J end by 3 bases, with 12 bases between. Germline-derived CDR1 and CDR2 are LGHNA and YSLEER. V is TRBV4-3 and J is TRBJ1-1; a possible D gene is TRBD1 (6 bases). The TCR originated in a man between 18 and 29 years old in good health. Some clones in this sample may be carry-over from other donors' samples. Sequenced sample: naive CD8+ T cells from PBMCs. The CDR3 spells CASSQVWGPYTEAFF. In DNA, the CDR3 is TGCGCCAGCAGCCAAGTGTGGGGGCCGTACACTGAAGCTTTCTTT.